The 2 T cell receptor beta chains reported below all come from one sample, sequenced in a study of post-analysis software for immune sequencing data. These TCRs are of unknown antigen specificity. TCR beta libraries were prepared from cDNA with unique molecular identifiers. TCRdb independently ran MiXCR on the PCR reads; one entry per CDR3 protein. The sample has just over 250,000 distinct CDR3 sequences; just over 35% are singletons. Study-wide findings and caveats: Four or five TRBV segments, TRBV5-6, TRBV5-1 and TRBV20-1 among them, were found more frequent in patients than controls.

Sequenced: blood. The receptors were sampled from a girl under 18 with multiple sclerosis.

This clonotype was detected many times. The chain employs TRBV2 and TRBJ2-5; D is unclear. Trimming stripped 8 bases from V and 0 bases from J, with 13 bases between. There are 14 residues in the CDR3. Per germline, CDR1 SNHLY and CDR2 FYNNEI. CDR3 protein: CASSSGRYQETQYF. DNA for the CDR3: TGTGCCAGCTCCTCAGGCAGGTACCAAGAGACCCAGTACTTC.

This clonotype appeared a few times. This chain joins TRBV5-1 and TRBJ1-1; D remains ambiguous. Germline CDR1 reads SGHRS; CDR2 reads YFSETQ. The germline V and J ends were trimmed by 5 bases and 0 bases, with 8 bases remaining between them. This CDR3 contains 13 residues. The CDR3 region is CASRVSVNTEAFF. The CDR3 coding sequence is TGCGCCAGCAGAGTTTCGGTGAACACTGAAGCTTTCTTT.